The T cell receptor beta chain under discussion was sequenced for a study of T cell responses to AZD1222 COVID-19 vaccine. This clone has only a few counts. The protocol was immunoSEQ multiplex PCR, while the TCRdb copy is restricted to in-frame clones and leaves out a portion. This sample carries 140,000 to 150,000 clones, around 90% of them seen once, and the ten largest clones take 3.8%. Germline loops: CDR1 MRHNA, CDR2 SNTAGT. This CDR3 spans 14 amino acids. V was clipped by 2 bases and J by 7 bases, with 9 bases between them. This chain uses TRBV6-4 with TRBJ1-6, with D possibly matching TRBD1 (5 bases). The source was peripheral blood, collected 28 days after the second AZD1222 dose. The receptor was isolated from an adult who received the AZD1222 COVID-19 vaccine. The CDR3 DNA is TGTGCCAGCAGTGACGGTCAGGGCAATTCACCCCTCCACTTT. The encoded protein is CASSDGQGNSPLHF.